These 3 T cell receptor beta chains share one sample of origin, sequenced in a study of blood T cell repertoires in COVID-19. Generated by immunoSEQ multiplex PCR, the TCRdb table keeps only in-frame clones and is missing some. This table holds some 250,000 clones, about 86% found once. The specimen sequenced was peripheral blood. The source of these receptors is a man between 35 and 55 years old with active or convalescent COVID-19.

The V and J genes are TRBV7-3 and TRBJ2-3; D is possibly TRBD2 (6 bases). V was shortened by 2 bases and J by 2 bases, with 11 bases between the two germline ends. CDR3 length: 15 residues. The V gene's germline CDR1 is SGHTA and CDR2 FQGTGA. The CDR3 coding sequence is TGTGCCAGCAGCTTACACACGGGAGTCACAGATACGCAGTATTTT. It yields the protein CASSLHTGVTDTQYF.

The V call is TRBV11-3, the J call TRBJ1-1; D gene ambiguous. The germline gives CDR1 SGHNT, CDR2 YENEEA. This CDR3 is 14 amino acids long. The ends were cut back, 8 bases at V and 6 bases at J, with 19 bases in the middle. This chain's CDR3 is CASGQNPVAPEAFF. The CDR3 nucleotides read TGTGCCAGCGGCCAGAACCCAGTAGCCCCTGAAGCTTTCTTT.

This sequence joins TRBV27 and TRBJ1-4; 9 bases are shared with TRBD1. The CDR3 sequence is 14 residues long. CDR1 and CDR2 from the germline V gene are MNHEY and SMNVEV (reference sequence). The J segment lost 5 bases and the V segment lost 7 bases, leaving 5 bases of the junction unmatched. The CDR3 spells CASTTTGGNEKLFF. CDR3 sequence (DNA): TGTGCCAGCACTACGACAGGGGGGAATGAAAAACTGTTTTTT.